This T cell receptor (beta chain) was identified in a study of CXCR3-negative and CXCR3-positive naive CD8 T cells. Study-wide context: Sequencing gave some 140 million TRB reads overall, about 1.5 +/- 0.3 million per library.

Carrying UMI labels, the TRB cDNA libraries were prepared through 5' RACE. After re-calling the 5' RACE reads, TCRdb lists one entry per CDR3 protein, DNA absent. This sample's table has several thousand distinct CDR3 sequences. At about 310,000 cells each, triplicate sorts were carried out for each CD8+ T cell subset. Frequency places this clonotype as medium-sized. Germline CDR1 MNHEY, CDR2 SMNVEV (reference sequence). The CDR3 is made up of 19 amino acids. Material: naive CXCR3- CD8+ T cells from blood. Regarding subset: CD45RO-CCR7+CD27+CD95- naive CD8+ T cells lacking CXCR3 (TNR3-). The receptor was derived from a human donor in good health. Some clones in this sample may be carry-over from other donors' samples. The chain recombines TRBV27 with TRBJ1-6; with no DNA, the TCRdb D assignment of TRBD1 cannot be verified. CDR3 sequence reads: CASRLTRGQTSQLESPLHF.